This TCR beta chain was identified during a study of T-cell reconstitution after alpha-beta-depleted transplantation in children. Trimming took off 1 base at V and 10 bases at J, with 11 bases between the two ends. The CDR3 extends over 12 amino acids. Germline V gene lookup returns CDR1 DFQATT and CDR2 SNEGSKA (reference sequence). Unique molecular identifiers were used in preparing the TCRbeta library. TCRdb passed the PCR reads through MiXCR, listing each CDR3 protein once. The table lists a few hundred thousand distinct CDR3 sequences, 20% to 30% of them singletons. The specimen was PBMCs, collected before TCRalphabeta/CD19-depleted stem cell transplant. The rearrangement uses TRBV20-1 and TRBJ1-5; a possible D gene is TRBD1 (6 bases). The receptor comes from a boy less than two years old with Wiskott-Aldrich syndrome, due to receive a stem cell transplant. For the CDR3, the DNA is TGCAGTGCTAGAGCTCAGGGGAGCCCCCAGCATTTT. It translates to CSARAQGSPQHF.